What follows are 17 T cell receptor beta chains derived from one specimen sequenced in a study of T cells after yellow fever vaccination. In TCRdb, the 5' RACE reads were re-called with MiXCR into one record per CDR3 protein. The table includes some 350,000 distinct CDR3 sequences, 8% to 10% detected once. The sample in question was PBMCs, obtained on the day of the first yellow fever vaccination. These receptor sequences come from a man aged 18 to 29 who received the YFV17D yellow fever vaccine.

This clonotype was recorded a few times. The chain combines TRBV7-2 with TRBJ2-3, with 8 bases fitting TRBD2. CDR1 SGHTA and CDR2 FQGNSA come from the germline V gene. This CDR3 comprises 16 residues. The V and J ends lost 3 bases and 0 bases, in that order; junction bases with no gene match: 5. CDR3 sequence: CASSFVSGVSTDTQYF. The CDR3 DNA sequence: TGTGCCAGCAGCTTTGTTAGCGGGGTGAGCACAGATACGCAGTATTTT. The entire variable domain, with the rest obtained from reference TRBV7-2 and TRBJ2-3, is as follows: GAGVSQSPSNKVTEKGKDVELRCDPISGHTALYWYRQSLGQGLEFLIYFQGNSAPDKSGLPSDRFSAERTGGSVSTLTIQRTQQEDSAVYLCASSFVSGVSTDTQYFGPGTRLTVL.

The V call is TRBV7-2, the J call TRBJ1-6; tentatively, D is TRBD1 (6 bases). From germline, CDR1 is SGHTA and CDR2 FQGNSA. The CDR3 is made up of 15 amino acids. The V gene lost 1 base and the J gene lost 8 bases, with 12 bases spanning the gap. CDR3 sequence reads: CASSLESYRDSPLHF. CDR3 bases: TGTGCCAGCAGCTTAGAATCATACAGGGATTCACCCCTCCACTTT. Filled out from reference TRBV7-2 and TRBJ1-6, the complete variable domain reads GAGVSQSPSNKVTEKGKDVELRCDPISGHTALYWYRQSLGQGLEFLIYFQGNSAPDKSGLPSDRFSAERTGGSVSTLTIQRTQQEDSAVYLCASSLESYRDSPLHFGNGTRLTVT.

The chain links TRBV20-1 to TRBJ2-3; the match to TRBD2 covers 8 bases. The CDR3 loop spans 19 amino acids. Germline CDR1 and CDR2: DFQATT and SNEGSKA (reference sequence). J gave up 4 bases and V 8 bases, and 26 bases lay outside the gene matches. This chain's CDR3 is CSCPPVLTGGSTAADTQYF. The CDR3 DNA follows: TGCAGTTGCCCACCCGTTTTGACGGGGGGGTCGACCGCCGCAGATACGCAGTATTTT.

This clonotype was seen at least ten times. The chain links TRBV5-1 to TRBJ2-7; D remains unclear. From germline, CDR1 is SGHRS and CDR2 YFSETQ. V lost 0 bases and J lost 7, with 11 bases in between. This CDR3 is 13 amino acids long. CDR3 DNA sequence: TGCGCCAGCAGCTTGGCCGGCAAGAGGGAGCAGTACGTC. This gives the protein CASSLAGKREQYV.

This clonotype has a handful of counts. The chain has TRBV7-2 and TRBJ2-3, with D perhaps matching TRBD1 or TRBD2 (6 bases each). The CDR3 length is 16 residues. The germline gives CDR1 SGHTA, CDR2 FQGNSA. V gave up 5 bases and J gave up 4 bases, with 19 bases separating them. CDR3 in amino acids: CASSSRGSGHADTQYF. Written as DNA, the CDR3 is TGTGCCAGCAGCAGCAGGGGTAGCGGACACGCAGATACGCAGTATTTT.

Many counts were recorded for this clonotype. This sequence joins TRBV4-1 and TRBJ2-3; no clear D. The CDR3 loop spans 15 amino acids. The V and J ends lost 1 base and 0 bases respectively, with 8 bases between them. Germline CDR1 and CDR2: MGHRA and YSYEKL. CDR3 bases: TGCGCCAGCAGCCAAGGGGTCAGAAGCACAGATACGCAGTATTTT. This translates into CASSQGVRSTDTQYF.

The chain recombines TRBV5-5 with TRBJ2-7, with 7 bases that match TRBD1. V lost 6 bases and J lost 1; bases outside the gene matches: 4. The CDR3 contains 13 residues. CDR1 SGHKS and CDR2 YYEKEE come from the germline V gene (reference sequence). The CDR3 is CASTGDSSYEQYF. The CDR3 bases are TGTGCCAGCACCGGGGACAGTTCCTACGAGCAGTACTTC.

The V and J genes are TRBV4-3 and TRBJ2-5, with D perhaps given as TRBD1 or TRBD2 (5 bases each). CDR1 is LGHNA, CDR2 YSLEER, per germline. This CDR3 comprises 15 residues. V lost 0 bases to trimming and J lost 9 bases, with 17 bases between them. The CDR3 is CASSQETRGFGAQYF. DNA for the CDR3: TGCGCCAGCAGCCAAGAGACAAGGGGTTTCGGGGCCCAGTACTTC.

The chain couples TRBV20-1 to TRBJ2-5; D unclear. The ends were cut back, 3 bases at V and 4 bases at J, with 9 bases in the middle. From germline, CDR1 is DFQATT and CDR2 SNEGSKA (reference sequence). CDR3 length: 12 residues. CDR3: CSASRQPETQYF. In DNA, the CDR3 is TGCAGTGCTAGCCGGCAGCCAGAGACCCAGTACTTC.

V usage is TRBV5-6 and J usage is TRBJ2-5; tentatively, D is TRBD1 (6 bases). CDR3 length: 14 amino acids. CDR1 is SGHDT and CDR2 is YYEEEE in the germline V gene. Trimming took 4 bases from V and 4 from J, leaving 14 bases between them. This chain's CDR3 is CASSRGTSGETQYF. The CDR3 DNA follows: TGTGCCAGCAGCAGAGGGACATCGGGAGAGACCCAGTACTTC.

This clonotype was seen a few times. The chain is built from TRBV4-3 and TRBJ2-1, with TRBD2 matching over 13 bases. Germline CDR1 LGHNA, CDR2 YSLEER. The CDR3 has 19 residues. V was clipped by 4 bases and J by 2 bases; unmatched bases: 11. The DNA for the CDR3 is TGCGCCAGCAGCCGTGTACTAGCGGGGGGGCCGAACCCCTACAATGAGCAGTTCTTC. Its translation is CASSRVLAGGPNPYNEQFF.

Worth noting for this clonotype: The junction differs from germline at one of its ends, possibly a read error. J is TRBJ2-3 and V is TRBV25-1; D gene unclear. Germline-derived CDR1 and CDR2 are MGHDK and SYGVNS. The CDR3 is 15 amino acids. The CDR3 region is CASSTSGGTSDTQNF. The CDR3 DNA is TGTGCCAGCAGTACCTCGGGCGGTACCTCAGATACGCAGAATTTT.

This clonotype was observed a few times. The chain couples TRBV6-5 to TRBJ1-5, with 7 bases fitting TRBD1. The CDR3 is 15 residues long. The trim removed 7 bases at V and 0 bases at J, leaving 6 bases unmatched. Germline V CDR1 and CDR2: MNHEY, SVGAGI. CDR3 nucleotide sequence: TGTGCCAGCACTTTGGACAGGCTTAGCAATCAGCCCCAGCATTTT. Protein product: CASTLDRLSNQPQHF.

This clonotype was seen many times. The V gene is TRBV6-5, the J gene TRBJ2-3; D not certain. This CDR3 is built from 16 residues. The germline V gene encodes CDR1 MNHEY and CDR2 SVGAGI. Trimming removed 0 bases from V and 2 bases from J, with 12 bases in between. The CDR3 region has the DNA TGTGCCAGCAGTTACTCGATGGCAGACCTCACAGATACGCAGTATTTT. Encoded protein: CASSYSMADLTDTQYF.

The chain is built from TRBV20-1 and TRBJ2-7, with 10 bases fitting TRBD1. The J segment lost 2 bases and the V segment lost 0 bases, leaving 13 bases of the junction unmatched. From germline, CDR1 is DFQATT and CDR2 SNEGSKA (reference sequence). The CDR3 covers 18 residues. The CDR3 reads CSARDTPDRGLNPYEQYF. DNA of the CDR3: TGCAGTGCTAGAGACACACCTGACAGGGGGCTGAATCCCTACGAGCAGTACTTC.

The rearrangement uses TRBV27 and TRBJ1-6; 8 nucleotides line up with TRBD1. CDR3 length equals 16 residues. With V trimmed by 8 bases and J by 0 bases, 6 bases remained unmatched. Germline CDR1 and CDR2: MNHEY and SMNVEV (reference sequence). CDR3 sequence: CASATGGYSYNSPLHF. The CDR3 DNA reads as TGTGCCAGCGCAACAGGGGGTTACTCCTATAATTCACCCCTCCACTTT.

The chain employs TRBV5-1 and TRBJ1-1, with TRBD1 matching over 7 bases. The length of the CDR3 is 22 residues. Germline CDR1 and CDR2: SGHRS and YFSETQ. Losses at the gene ends were 4 bases for V and 1 base for J; bases not matched to a gene: 28. The CDR3 loop is CASSTYGAGGSWVKSKNTEAFF. DNA of the CDR3: TGCGCCAGCAGCACCTACGGGGCAGGGGGTTCCTGGGTAAAGAGCAAGAACACTGAAGCTTTCTTT.